The 23 T cell receptor beta chains given below trace back to one sample, sequenced in a study of T-cell memory formation after mild COVID-19. TCRdb used MiXCR to reprocess the 5' RACE reads, holding one entry per CDR3 protein. There are about 320,000 distinct CDR3 sequences in the sample; roughly an eighth occur only once, and roughly a fifth lies in the top ten. The sequencing sample was made of PBMCs or a T cell subset sorted from them (not recorded which). The receptors originated from a man between 18 and 29 years old who had mild COVID-19 (a few samples of this study predate the infection). Cell type and time point are not known.

J is TRBJ2-5 and V is TRBV28, with D possibly TRBD1 on 7 matching bases. Germline CDR1 reads MDHEN; CDR2 reads SYDVKM. The CDR3 loop spans 13 amino acids. Trimming left V 8 bases short and J 5 bases short, with 15 bases between. The CDR3 DNA is TGTGCCAGCGTGGAGGGGGCGCGGGAGACCCAGTACTTC. Translated, it gives CASVEGARETQYF.

The sample holds a few counts of this clonotype. The chain is built from TRBV27 and TRBJ2-1; TRBD1 agrees at 8 bases. Germline CDR1 is MNHEY and CDR2 is SMNVEV (reference sequence). The CDR3 covers 11 residues. Germline trimming cut 6 bases from V and 15 bases from J; bases unmatched to any gene: 7. The CDR3 coding sequence is TGTGCCAGCAGCGCGGGACAGGAGGTGTTCTTC. It is translated as CASSAGQEVFF.

V gene TRBV6-1 combines with J gene TRBJ1-2, with a weak D call TRBD1 (6 bases). The CDR3 contains 14 residues. CDR1 is MNHNS and CDR2 is SASEGT in the germline V gene. The V gene lost 2 bases and the J gene lost 5 bases, with 12 bases spanning the gap. CDR3 in DNA: TGTGCCAGCAGTGAACGGACAGAGTTTTATGGCTACACCTTC. This codes for CASSERTEFYGYTF.

This clonotype occurred a few times. This rearrangement joins TRBV4-3 to TRBJ2-1; possibly TRBD2 for D (5 bases). The germline V gene has CDR1 LGHNA and CDR2 YSLEER. CDR3 length equals 13 residues. Trimming took 3 bases from V and 7 from J, leaving 10 bases between them. In DNA, the CDR3 is TGCGCCAGCAGCCAGCAACCGGGGAATGAGCAGTTCTTC. Amino acid sequence: CASSQQPGNEQFF.

This chain links TRBV12-3 or TRBV12-4 with TRBJ2-3; maybe TRBD1 (6 bases). The CDR3 length is 14 residues. V gave up 6 bases and J gave up 1 base, with 11 bases separating them. The CDR3 nucleotides are TGTGCCAGCAGAACAGGGCCGGGCACAGATACGCAGTATTTT. Translation: CASRTGPGTDTQYF.

V and J are TRBV6-1 and TRBJ2-7; TRBD1 agrees at 10 bases. V lost 3 bases and J lost 5; bases outside the gene matches: 7. The CDR3 covers 15 residues. CDR1 and CDR2 from the germline V gene are MNHNS and SASEGT. DNA of the CDR3: TGTGCCAGCAGTGAGACCGGGACAGGGGATCACGAGCAGTACTTC. Protein sequence: CASSETGTGDHEQYF.

The table lists this clonotype with a few counts. The V call is TRBV4-3, the J call TRBJ1-6, with TRBD1 as a possible D gene (5 bases). From germline, CDR1 is LGHNA and CDR2 YSLEER. V was trimmed by 4 bases and J by 14 bases, leaving 15 bases between them. There are 13 residues in the CDR3. CDR3 bases: TGCGCCAGCAGCCTCACCGGGACCGAGTCCCTCCACTTT. This gives the protein CASSLTGTESLHF.

This sequence joins TRBV7-2 and TRBJ2-3; D is unresolved. Trimming took 5 bases from V and 1 from J, leaving 10 bases between them. This CDR3 comprises 14 residues. Germline lookup yields CDR1 SGHTA and CDR2 FQGNSA. CDR3 sequence: CASSTRLGTDTQYF. The CDR3 nucleotides are TGTGCCAGCAGCACCAGACTCGGCACAGATACGCAGTATTTT.

This clonotype was counted between two and nine times. This chain connects TRBV11-2 to TRBJ2-5; D is uncertain. This CDR3 has 15 amino acids. V was clipped by 5 bases and J by 4 bases, with 17 bases between them. Germline V lookup: CDR1 SGHAT, CDR2 FQNNGV. CDR3 coding DNA: TGTGCCAGCAGCCCCCCTCTTAGAGAGAGAGAGACCCAGTACTTC. Its translation: CASSPPLRERETQYF.

Only a few counts were recorded for this clonotype. V usage is TRBV4-3 and J usage is TRBJ1-2; no definite D call. The germline V gene encodes CDR1 LGHNA and CDR2 YSLEER. Between the trimmed V and J ends, which lost 4 bases and 1 base, there was a span of 7 bases. The CDR3 is 13 residues long. In DNA, the CDR3 is TGCGCCAGCAGCCGAGAGGGTAACTATGGCTACACCTTC. This encodes CASSREGNYGYTF.

Only a few counts were recorded for this clonotype. V is TRBV28 and J is TRBJ2-5; 7 positions agree with TRBD1. This CDR3 comprises 15 residues. J was trimmed by 2 bases and V by 4 bases; bases with no gene match: 7. CDR1 is MDHEN and CDR2 is SYDVKM in the germline V gene. The CDR3 loop reads CASSSPGTAQETQYF. CDR3 DNA sequence: TGTGCCAGCAGTTCCCCCGGGACAGCACAAGAGACCCAGTACTTC.

This clonotype was observed a handful of times. The chain combines TRBV5-1 with TRBJ1-1; TRBD1 is a possible D gene (5 bases). Germline V gene lookup returns CDR1 SGHRS and CDR2 YFSETQ. The CDR3 spans 14 residues. The V end lost 3 bases, the J end lost 1 base, and 10 bases lay between the germline ends. Here the CDR3 reads CASSYRDGNTEAFF. The DNA for the CDR3 is TGCGCCAGCAGCTACCGGGACGGGAACACTGAAGCTTTCTTT.

The chain joins TRBV9 to TRBJ2-1, with D unclear. The CDR3 contains 11 residues. CDR1 is SGDLS and CDR2 is YYNGEE in the germline V gene. The ends were cut back, 4 bases at V and 9 bases at J, with 8 bases in the middle. The CDR3 reads CASSYKGEQFF. Here the CDR3 DNA reads TGTGCCAGCAGCTACAAGGGTGAGCAGTTCTTC.

The rearrangement links TRBV7-3 to TRBJ2-2; 9 bases agree with TRBD2. J was trimmed by 4 bases and V by 4 bases; bases with no gene match: 10. The V gene's germline CDR1 is SGHTA and CDR2 FQGTGA. This CDR3 region has 17 residues. CDR3 region: CASSYPGLAGSTGELFF. The DNA for the CDR3 is TGTGCCAGCAGCTACCCAGGGCTAGCGGGGAGCACCGGGGAGCTGTTTTTT.

The chain recombines TRBV11-2 with TRBJ2-7; tentative D call: TRBD1 (6 bases). The CDR3 is made up of 14 amino acids. Germline V CDR1 and CDR2: SGHAT, FQNNGV. V was clipped by 5 bases and J by 2 bases, with 13 bases between them. Here the CDR3 reads CASSLNRVAYEQYF. In DNA form, the CDR3 reads TGTGCCAGCAGCCTCAACAGGGTTGCCTACGAGCAGTACTTC.

The chain recombines TRBV4-1 with TRBJ1-1; D is possibly TRBD1 (5 bases). V lost 1 base, J lost 1 base, and 10 bases lay in between. This CDR3 spans 15 amino acids. The germline gives CDR1 MGHRA, CDR2 YSYEKL. CDR3 sequence: CASSQAGQGNTEAFF. CDR3 in DNA: TGCGCCAGCAGCCAAGCGGGGCAGGGGAACACTGAAGCTTTCTTT.

The table lists this clonotype with many counts. This chain uses TRBV5-1 with TRBJ2-5, with 7 positions matching TRBD1. The trim removed 2 bases at V and 2 bases at J, leaving 6 bases unmatched. From germline, CDR1 is SGHRS and CDR2 YFSETQ. There are 15 residues in the CDR3. The CDR3 is CASSFGTALQETQYF. The CDR3 nucleotides read TGCGCCAGCAGCTTCGGGACAGCCCTACAAGAGACCCAGTACTTC. Supplemented by reference TRBV5-1 and TRBJ2-5, the full variable domain reads KAGVTQTPRYLIKTRGQQVTLSCSPISGHRSVSWYQQTPGQGLQFLFEYFSETQRNKGNFPGRFSGRQFSNSRSEMNVSTLELGDSALYLCASSFGTALQETQYFGPGTRLLVL.

This CDR3 is CASSVTTRGLETQYF. CDR3 in DNA: TGTGCCAGCAGCGTAACGACAAGGGGATTAGAGACCCAGTACTTC. The chain uses TRBV9 and TRBJ2-5, with D tentatively TRBD1 (5 bases). CDR3 length equals 15 residues. Germline CDR1 is SGDLS and CDR2 is YYNGEE. The V end was cut by 1 base, the J end by 4 bases, with 14 bases between.

The rearrangement uses TRBV20-1 and TRBJ1-1; no reliable D call. The CDR3 is made up of 14 amino acids. The germline V and J ends were trimmed by 3 bases and 0 bases, with 11 bases remaining between them. Germline values: CDR1 DFQATT, CDR2 SNEGSKA (reference sequence). CDR3 sequence (DNA): TGCAGTGCTAGTCTAGCTGACGTGAACACTGAAGCTTTCTTT. The encoded protein is CSASLADVNTEAFF.

The rearrangement uses TRBV15 and TRBJ2-5, with 12 bases identical to TRBD1. With 0 bases clipped from V and 5 bases from J, the junction kept 7 bases outside the gene matches. The CDR3 extends over 17 amino acids. Germline V gene data show CDR1 as LNHNV and CDR2 as YYDKDF (reference sequence). CDR3 coding DNA: TGTGCCACCAGCAGAGATTCGGGACAGGGGGCCGGTGAGACCCAGTACTTC. This codes for CATSRDSGQGAGETQYF.

This chain joins TRBV19 and TRBJ1-1, with D unclear. V was pared by 3 bases and J by 5 bases, with 7 bases between. CDR1 is LNHDA and CDR2 is SQIVND in the germline V gene (reference sequence). CDR3 size: 12 residues. The CDR3 sequence: CASSIGRTEAFF. The CDR3, as DNA: TGTGCCAGTAGTATCGGGAGGACTGAAGCTTTCTTT.

This clonotype appeared many times. V is TRBV5-1 and J is TRBJ2-2, with D tentatively TRBD2 (5 bases). The CDR3 is 15 amino acids. From germline, CDR1 is SGHRS and CDR2 YFSETQ. V was clipped by 5 bases and J by 0 bases, with 11 bases between them. The CDR3 DNA reads as TGCGCCAGCAGTCTGAGGGTTTCGAACACCGGGGAGCTGTTTTTT. Its translation is CASSLRVSNTGELFF.

Only a few counts were recorded for this clonotype. The V gene is TRBV21-1, the J gene TRBJ1-2. TRBV21-1 is a pseudogene locus. This CDR3 region has 12 residues. The CDR3 sequence is CAGTGRVYGYTF. CDR3 in DNA: TGTGCCGGTACAGGGAGGGTCTATGGCTACACCTTC.